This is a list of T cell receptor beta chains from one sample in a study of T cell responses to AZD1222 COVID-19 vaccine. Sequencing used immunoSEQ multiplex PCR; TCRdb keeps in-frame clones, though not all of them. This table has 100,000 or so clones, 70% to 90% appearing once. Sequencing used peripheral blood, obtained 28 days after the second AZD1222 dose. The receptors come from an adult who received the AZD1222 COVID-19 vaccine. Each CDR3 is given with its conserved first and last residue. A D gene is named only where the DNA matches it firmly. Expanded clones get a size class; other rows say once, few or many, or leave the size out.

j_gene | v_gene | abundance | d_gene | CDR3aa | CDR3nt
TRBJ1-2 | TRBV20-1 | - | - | CSAWGGAGYTF | TGCAGTGCCTGGGGAGGGGCCGGCTACACCTTC
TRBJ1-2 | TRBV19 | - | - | CASSMAGNYGYTF | TGTGCCAGTAGTATGGCAGGGAACTATGGCTACACCTTC
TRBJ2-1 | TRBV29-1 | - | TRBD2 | CSTPGGYNEQFF | TGCAGCACCCCGGGGGGGTACAATGAGCAGTTCTTC
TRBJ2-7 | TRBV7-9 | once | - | CASSLEDKGTYEQYF | TGTGCCAGCAGCTTAGAGGACAAGGGAACCTACGAGCAGTACTTC
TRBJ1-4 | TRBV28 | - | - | CASSLSQNEKLFF | TGTGCCAGCAGTTTGAGCCAGAATGAAAAACTGTTTTTT
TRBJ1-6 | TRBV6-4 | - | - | CASSATEGNSPLHF | TGTGCCAGCAGCGCGACAGAAGGGAATTCACCCCTCCACTTT
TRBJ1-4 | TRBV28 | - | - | CASRHGAGAYEKLFF | TGTGCCAGCAGGCATGGGGCAGGGGCCTATGAAAAACTGTTTTTT
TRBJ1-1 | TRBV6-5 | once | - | CASSRDRNTEAFF | TGTGCCAGCAGTCGCGACAGGAACACTGAAGCTTTCTTT
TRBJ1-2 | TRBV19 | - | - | CASLDEVAFGYTF | TGTGCCAGTTTGGACGAGGTGGCGTTTGGCTACACCTTC
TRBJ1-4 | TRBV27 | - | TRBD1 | CASSLLGGVNEKLFF | TGTGCCAGCAGTTTGCTAGGGGGCGTAAATGAAAAACTGTTTTTT
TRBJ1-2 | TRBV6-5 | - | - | CASSSHRDTVYGYTF | TGTGCCAGCAGTTCGCACCGGGACACCGTCTATGGCTACACCTTC
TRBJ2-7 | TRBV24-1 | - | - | CATSDPRGSYEQYF | TGTGCCACCAGTGATCCGAGGGGGTCCTACGAGCAGTACTTC
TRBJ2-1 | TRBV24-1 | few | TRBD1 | CATSDPGTGLGEQFF | TGTGCCACCAGTGATCCCGGGACAGGATTGGGTGAGCAGTTCTTC
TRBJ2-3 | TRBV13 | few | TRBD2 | CASSQGLAGVDTQYF | TGTGCCAGCAGCCAAGGACTAGCGGGGGTAGATACGCAGTATTTT
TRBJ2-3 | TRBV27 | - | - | CASSMTALTDTQYF | TGTGCCAGCAGCATGACGGCTCTCACAGATACGCAGTATTTT
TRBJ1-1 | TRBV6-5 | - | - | CASSYSGREAFF | TGTGCCAGCAGTTACTCGGGCAGGGAAGCTTTCTTT
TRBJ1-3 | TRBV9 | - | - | CASSAKGRVGNTIYF | TGTGCCAGCAGCGCCAAAGGGAGGGTTGGAAACACCATATATTTT
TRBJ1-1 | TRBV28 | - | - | CASSLQRLDAFF | TGTGCCAGCAGTCTACAGCGACTTGACGCTTTCTTT
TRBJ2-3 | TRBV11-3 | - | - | CASSRGLSETQYF | TGTGCCAGCAGCAGAGGACTTTCCGAAACGCAGTATTTT
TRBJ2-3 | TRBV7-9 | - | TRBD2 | CASSRTSGGTDTQYF | TGTGCCAGCAGTCGGACTAGCGGGGGCACAGATACGCAGTATTTT
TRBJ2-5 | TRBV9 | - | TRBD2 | CASSGPAGGRRETQYF | TGTGCCAGCAGCGGGCCGGCGGGAGGGCGGAGGGAGACCCAGTACTTC
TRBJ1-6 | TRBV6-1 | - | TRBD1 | CASSEFDHRGSSYNSPLHF | TGTGCCAGCAGTGAATTTGACCACAGGGGGAGCTCCTATAATTCACCCCTCCACTTT
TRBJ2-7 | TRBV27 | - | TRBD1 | CASSSSRDRGYEQYF | TGTGCCAGCAGTTCCTCCCGGGACAGGGGCTACGAGCAGTACTTC
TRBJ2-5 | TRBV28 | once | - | CASSPQGETQYF | TGTGCCAGCAGTCCCCAGGGGGAGACCCAGTACTTC
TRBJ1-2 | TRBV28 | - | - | CASSLSGGFYGYTF | TGTGCCAGCAGTTTGAGCGGTGGCTTCTATGGCTACACCTTC
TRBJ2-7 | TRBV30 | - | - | CAWSMSSYEQYF | TGTGCCTGGAGTATGAGCTCCTACGAGCAGTACTTC
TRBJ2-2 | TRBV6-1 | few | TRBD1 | CASSGETGGTMNTGELFF | TGTGCCAGCAGTGGAGAGACAGGGGGGACCATGAACACCGGGGAGCTGTTTTTT
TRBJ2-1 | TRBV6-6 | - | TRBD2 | CASSPPHSGGRQFF | TGTGCCAGCAGTCCCCCCCATAGCGGGGGACGGCAGTTCTTC
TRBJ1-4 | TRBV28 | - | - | CASSLGSANEKLFF | TGTGCCAGCAGTCTCGGGTCGGCTAATGAAAAACTGTTTTTT
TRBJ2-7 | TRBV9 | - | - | CASSVGPDVFYEQYF | TGTGCCAGCAGCGTAGGCCCCGACGTCTTCTACGAGCAGTACTTC
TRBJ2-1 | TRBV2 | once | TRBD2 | CASGAGPLAASYNEQFF | TGTGCCAGCGGGGCTGGGCCCCTAGCGGCCTCCTACAATGAGCAGTTCTTC
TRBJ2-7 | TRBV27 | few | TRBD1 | CASTLRGQGYEQYF | TGTGCCAGCACCTTAAGGGGGCAGGGCTACGAGCAGTACTTC
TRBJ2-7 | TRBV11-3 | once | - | CASSAKHGPGGNEQYF | TGTGCCAGCAGCGCCAAGCATGGCCCCGGGGGCAACGAGCAGTACTTC
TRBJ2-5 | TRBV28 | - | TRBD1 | CASRRQGEETQYF | TGTGCCAGCAGGAGACAGGGGGAAGAGACCCAGTACTTC
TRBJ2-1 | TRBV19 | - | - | CASSMGSSYNEQFF | TGTGCCAGTAGTATGGGAAGCTCCTACAATGAGCAGTTCTTC
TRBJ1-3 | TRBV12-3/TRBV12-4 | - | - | CASRRGTGNTIYF | TGTGCCAGCAGAAGGGGTACTGGAAACACCATATATTTT
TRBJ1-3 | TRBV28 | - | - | CASSPRGGAGGNTIYF | TGTGCCAGCAGTCCTCGAGGGGGGGCAGGAGGAAACACCATATATTTT
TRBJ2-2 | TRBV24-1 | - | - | CATSVAASAGLGELFF | TGTGCCACCAGTGTTGCTGCTTCGGCAGGGCTCGGGGAGCTGTTTTTT
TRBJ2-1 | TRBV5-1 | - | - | CASSLDSRKEFF | TGCGCCAGCAGCTTGGACAGCCGTAAAGAGTTCTTC
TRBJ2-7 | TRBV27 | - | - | CASSPHDLGFEQYF | TGTGCCAGCAGTCCCCACGATCTGGGGTTTGAGCAGTACTTC
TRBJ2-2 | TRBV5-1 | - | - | CASSCPEGMTNTGELFF | TGCGCCAGCAGCTGTCCGGAAGGGATGACGAACACCGGGGAGCTGTTTTTT
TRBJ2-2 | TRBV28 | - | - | CASRTDSGNTGELFF | TGTGCCAGCAGAACTGATAGCGGCAACACCGGGGAGCTGTTTTTT
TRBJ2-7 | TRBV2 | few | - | CASSVARISYEQYF | TGTGCCAGCAGTGTAGCCCGAATCTCCTACGAGCAGTACTTC
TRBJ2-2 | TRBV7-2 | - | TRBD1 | CASSLLGQVITGELFF | TGTGCCAGCAGCTTATTGGGACAGGTGATCACCGGGGAGCTGTTTTTT
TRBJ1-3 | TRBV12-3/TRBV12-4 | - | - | CASSSADRDTIYF | TGTGCCAGCAGTTCCGCCGACCGGGACACCATATATTTT
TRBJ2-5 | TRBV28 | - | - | CASSLQGPQETQYF | TGTGCCAGCAGTTTGCAGGGTCCCCAAGAGACCCAGTACTTC
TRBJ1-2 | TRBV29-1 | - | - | CSVGTLTLGYTF | TGCAGCGTTGGCACCTTGACGCTGGGCTACACCTTC
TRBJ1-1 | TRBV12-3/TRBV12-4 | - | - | CASSGRVTEAFF | TGTGCCAGCAGTGGACGGGTCACTGAAGCTTTCTTT
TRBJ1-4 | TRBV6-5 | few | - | CASSYGGTNEKLFF | TGTGCCAGCAGTTACGGGGGGACTAATGAAAAACTGTTTTTT
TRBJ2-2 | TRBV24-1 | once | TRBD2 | CATSDFGAGGYTGELFF | TGTGCCACCAGTGATTTCGGAGCGGGGGGCTACACCGGGGAGCTGTTTTTT
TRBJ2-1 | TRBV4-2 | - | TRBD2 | CASSIAGTSGSHNEQFF | TGTGCCAGCAGCATTGCCGGGACTAGCGGGAGTCACAATGAGCAGTTCTTC
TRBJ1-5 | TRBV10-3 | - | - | CAISESRGGQPQHF | TGTGCCATCAGTGAGTCCAGGGGAGGTCAGCCCCAGCATTTT
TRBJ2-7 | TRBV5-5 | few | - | CASSPRLGYFPEQYF | TGTGCCAGCAGCCCTCGGTTGGGCTACTTCCCCGAGCAGTACTTC
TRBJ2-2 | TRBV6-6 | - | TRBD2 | CASSRSSGRNWNTGELFF | TGTGCCAGCAGTCGGTCTAGCGGGAGAAACTGGAACACCGGGGAGCTGTTTTTT
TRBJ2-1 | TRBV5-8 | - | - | CASREAAMSSYNEQFF | TGTGCCAGCAGGGAGGCAGCCATGAGCTCCTACAATGAGCAGTTCTTC
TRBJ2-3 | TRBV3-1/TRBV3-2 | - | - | CASSQGGDTQYF | TGTGCCAGCAGCCAAGGGGGAGATACGCAGTATTTT
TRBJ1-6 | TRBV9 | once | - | CASSVRGEDSPLHF | TGTGCCAGCAGCGTGAGGGGAGAGGATTCACCCCTCCACTTT
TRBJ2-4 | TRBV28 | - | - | CASYSPGGNIQYF | TGTGCCAGCTATAGTCCAGGGGGGAACATTCAGTACTTC
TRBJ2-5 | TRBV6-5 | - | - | CASSYSVAVSKETQYF | TGTGCCAGCAGTTACTCGGTGGCAGTCTCTAAAGAGACCCAGTACTTC
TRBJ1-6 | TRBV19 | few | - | CATTPTGGTSYNSPLHF | TGTGCCACCACCCCGACCGGGGGGACCTCCTATAATTCACCCCTCCACTTT